This T cell receptor beta chain was recovered during a study of blood T cell repertoires in COVID-19. Study details: Sources were T cells, B-cell-depleted T cells, or PBMCs; the material itself was cDNA or gDNA.

This table comes from immunoSEQ multiplex PCR, and its TCRdb copy is limited to in-frame clones, with some not included. Of approximately 220,000 clones listed, around 84% are singletons. The origin of this receptor is a woman aged 55-75 years who had recovered from COVID-19. The sequenced sample consisted of peripheral blood.

The DNA for the CDR3 is TGCAGCGTGGAAACAGGGGGCGCGGGGGGCTACACCTTC. Protein: CSVETGGAGGYTF. This chain uses TRBV29-1 with TRBJ1-2; 9 bases map to TRBD1. There are 13 residues in the CDR3. In germline, CDR1 is SQVTM, CDR2 ANQGSEA. V shed 6 bases, J shed 8 bases, and the junction held 10 bases outside the gene matches.